The TCR beta chain described here comes from a study of blood T cell repertoires in COVID-19. TCRdb's table, derived via immunoSEQ multiplex PCR, lists solely in-frame clones and lacks some. Of 200,000 to 250,000 clones detected, 86% appear once; the ten largest clones hold 2% to 2.5%. Germline values: CDR1 SGHTA, CDR2 FQGNSA. The CDR3 loop spans 14 amino acids. Unmatched junction bases numbered 2, after V lost 4 bases and J lost 6 bases. The sample was peripheral blood. This sequence joins TRBV7-2 and TRBJ2-3; TRBD2 matches 12 bases. This receptor was identified in a woman aged 45-65 years with acute or convalescent COVID-19. CDR3 amino acids: CASSSGLAGDTQYF. Written as DNA, the CDR3 is TGTGCCAGCAGCTCCGGACTAGCGGGGGATACGCAGTATTTT.